This TCR beta chain was obtained from a study of immune evolution from preneoplasia to lung adenocarcinoma. Libraries were prepared by immunoSEQ multiplex PCR; TCRdb keeps only in-frame clonotypes and omits some of them. The sample carries some 6,100 clones, roughly 80% recorded once. This clone came up once. The receptor was derived from a donor older than 65 with lung adenocarcinoma. The sequencing input was FFPE adjacent normal lung tissue.

The CDR3, as DNA: TGTGCCAGTAGTGGCCGTAGAGGTGGGTGGAATCAGCCCCAGCATTTT. Protein: CASSGRRGGWNQPQHF. The chain is built from TRBV19 and TRBJ1-5; D not resolved. The CDR3 is 16 residues long. CDR1 and CDR2 from the germline V gene are LNHDA and SQIVND (reference sequence). V lost 5 bases and J lost 4, with 18 bases in between.